Each of the 20 T cell receptor beta chains below was sequenced from the same sample in a study of T cell changes during pregnancy in multiple sclerosis. TCRdb's copy holds only in-frame clones and misses some; the assay was immunoSEQ multiplex PCR. The data show tens of thousands of clones, more than 85% seen once. The sample in question was peripheral blood, obtained in the second trimester of pregnancy. The receptors stem from a female donor with multiple sclerosis, enrolled in a pregnancy study.

The V call is TRBV4-3, the J call TRBJ1-5; 7 bases are shared with TRBD1. Germline-derived CDR1 and CDR2 are LGHNA and YSLEER. Trimming removed 4 bases from V and 0 bases from J; junction bases left unmatched: 15. This CDR3 comprises 19 residues. The CDR3 nucleotides are TGCGCCAGCAGCCCGAAATACGGTTGGGACAGAAATAGCAATCAGCCCCAGCATTTT. This gives the protein CASSPKYGWDRNSNQPQHF.

The chain combines TRBV6-1 with TRBJ1-2, with 7 bases lining up with TRBD1. CDR3 size: 17 residues. V was clipped by 4 bases and J by 3 bases; unmatched bases: 14. The germline gives CDR1 MNHNS, CDR2 SASEGT. The CDR3: CASSVAVRQGSDYGYTF. CDR3 DNA sequence: TGTGCCAGCAGTGTAGCAGTCAGACAGGGTTCGGACTATGGCTACACCTTC.

The genes are TRBV6-5 and TRBJ1-2; 7 bases align to TRBD1. V dropped 2 bases and J dropped 4; count of bases not matched to a gene: 4. The CDR3 spans 14 residues. Germline V CDR1 and CDR2: MNHEY, SVGAGI. The CDR3, as DNA: TGTGCCAGCAGTTACCTGGACAGGTCCTATGGCTACACCTTC. Amino acid sequence: CASSYLDRSYGYTF.

The chain recombines TRBV18 with TRBJ2-5; perhaps TRBD1 as D (6 bases). The V end was cut by 3 bases, the J end by 5 bases, with 10 bases between. The CDR3 sequence is 13 residues long. Germline loops: CDR1 KGHSH, CDR2 LQKENI. CDR3 loop: CASSPRQGETQYF. The CDR3 nucleotides read TGTGCCAGCTCACCCCGGCAGGGGGAGACCCAGTACTTC.

CDR3 in amino acids: CASSRGAGWNEQFF. DNA of the CDR3: TGTGCCAGCTCCCGCGGGGCGGGATGGAATGAGCAGTTCTTC. The chain recombines TRBV18 with TRBJ2-1, with a possible D match to TRBD2 (6 bases). The CDR3 extends over 14 amino acids. The V gene lost 6 bases and the J gene lost 7 bases, with 16 bases spanning the gap. Germline loops: CDR1 KGHSH, CDR2 LQKENI.

V is TRBV5-1 and J is TRBJ1-3; tentatively, D is TRBD1 (6 bases). The CDR3 is made up of 14 amino acids. Germline CDR1 reads SGHRS; CDR2 reads YFSETQ. Between the trimmed V and J ends, which lost 3 bases and 5 bases, there was a span of 12 bases. The CDR3 reads CASSSGQSRNTIYF. In DNA, the CDR3 is TGCGCCAGCAGCTCCGGACAGTCCAGAAACACCATATATTTT.

The rearrangement links TRBV2 to TRBJ2-7, with D tentatively TRBD2 (6 bases). Trimming cost V 8 bases and J 0 bases, with 11 bases left between them. The CDR3 is made up of 13 amino acids. Germline-derived CDR1 and CDR2 are SNHLY and FYNNEI. In DNA, the CDR3 is TGTGCCAGCGGCCGGGACTTCTCCTACGAGCAGTACTTC. Translated, it gives CASGRDFSYEQYF.

This chain links TRBV7-9 with TRBJ2-1; 7 positions match TRBD2. Trimming cost V 5 bases and J 6 bases; bases outside gene matches: 4. The CDR3 extends over 13 amino acids. Germline lookup yields CDR1 SEHNR and CDR2 FQNEAQ (reference sequence). The CDR3 spells CASSAGVGNEQFF. CDR3 coding DNA: TGTGCCAGCAGCGCGGGAGTAGGCAATGAGCAGTTCTTC.

CDR3 bases: TGTGCCATCGGAGGACAGGCGTCCACTAACTATGGCTACACCTTC. As protein: CAIGGQASTNYGYTF. The chain uses TRBV10-3 and TRBJ1-2; TRBD1 aligns across 7 bases. CDR1 ENHRY and CDR2 SYGVKD come from the germline V gene. The CDR3 runs 15 residues. V lost 8 bases, J lost 0 bases, and 9 bases stayed unmatched.

This clone was found once. The CDR3 spells CATPPTGQGAVSNQPQHF. DNA for the CDR3: TGTGCCACTCCCCCGACGGGACAGGGGGCTGTCAGCAATCAGCCCCAGCATTTT. The V and J genes are TRBV7-3 and TRBJ1-5; 12 bases are shared with TRBD1. The junction had 14 bases not matched to a gene; V was cut back by 10 bases and J by 1 base. This CDR3 region has 18 residues. Germline values: CDR1 SGHTA, CDR2 FQGTGA. Based on the CDR3 plus reference TRBV7-3 and TRBJ1-5, the full variable domain is GAGVSQTPSNKVTEKGKYVELRCDPISGHTALYWYRQSLGQGPEFLIYFQGTGAADDSGLPNDRFFAVRPEGSVSTLKIQRTERGDSAVYLCATPPTGQGAVSNQPQHFGDGTRLSIL.

The V and J genes are TRBV12-5 and TRBJ2-3, with 9 bases lining up with TRBD1. This CDR3 is built from 15 residues. Per germline, CDR1 LGHNT and CDR2 FRNRAP. V shed 5 bases and J 2 bases; nucleotides not matched to a gene: 5. CDR3 protein: CASGADRGYTDTQYF. The CDR3 DNA reads as TGTGCTAGTGGTGCGGACAGGGGCTACACAGATACGCAGTATTTT. Full variable domain (outside the CDR3, taken from reference TRBV12-5 and TRBJ2-3): DARVTQTPRHKVTEMGQEVTMRCQPILGHNTVFWYRQTMMQGLELLAYFRNRAPLDDSGMPKDRFSAEMPDATLATLKIQPSEPRDSAVYFCASGADRGYTDTQYFGPGTRLTVL.

This rearrangement joins TRBV18 to TRBJ2-5; 10 bases fit TRBD1. The germline gives CDR1 KGHSH, CDR2 LQKENI. This CDR3 is 15 amino acids long. With V trimmed by 8 bases and J by 5 bases, 11 bases remained unmatched. CDR3 region: CASTSGTGDLETQYF. CDR3 coding DNA: TGTGCCAGCACTTCCGGGACAGGGGATCTGGAGACCCAGTACTTC.

This clone has a single count. This rearrangement joins TRBV2 to TRBJ2-5; 9 nucleotides align to TRBD1. This CDR3 has 13 amino acids. Germline trimming cut 6 bases from V and 4 bases from J; bases unmatched to any gene: 3. Germline V gene lookup returns CDR1 SNHLY and CDR2 FYNNEI. This chain's CDR3 is CASSRDRVETQYF. The DNA for the CDR3 is TGTGCCAGCAGCCGGGACAGGGTAGAGACCCAGTACTTC.

The genes are TRBV4-3 and TRBJ2-7, with TRBD2 matching 9 bases. Germline assignment: CDR1 LGHNA and CDR2 YSLEER. The CDR3 is made up of 14 amino acids. Trimming took 0 bases from V and 7 from J; bases not matched to a gene: 4. The chain's CDR3 is CASSQDGTSREQYF. The CDR3 DNA is TGCGCCAGCAGCCAAGATGGGACTAGCCGAGAGCAGTACTTC.

The CDR3 here is CASSPLQGPYEQYF. The CDR3 DNA is TGTGCCAGTAGTCCCCTACAGGGACCCTACGAGCAGTACTTC. V usage is TRBV19 and J usage is TRBJ2-7; TRBD1 might be the D (6 bases). Per the germline V gene, CDR1 is LNHDA and CDR2 is SQIVND (reference sequence). V lost 5 bases to trimming and J lost 2 bases, with 13 bases between them. The CDR3 is made up of 14 amino acids.

This sequence joins TRBV5-1 and TRBJ2-2; D not resolved. CDR3 size: 15 residues. Per germline, CDR1 SGHRS and CDR2 YFSETQ. V was shortened by 0 bases and J by 4 bases, with 10 bases between the two germline ends. CDR3 in DNA: TGCGCCAGCAGCTTGGCCGGAGTTGGCACCGGGGAGCTGTTTTTT. Protein sequence: CASSLAGVGTGELFF.

The chain has TRBV6-1 and TRBJ2-1, with 8 bases fitting TRBD2. Trimming removed 10 bases from V and 8 bases from J; junction bases left unmatched: 16. The CDR3 has 15 residues. The germline CDR1 and CDR2 sequences are MNHNS and SASEGT. CDR3 nucleotides: TGTGCCATCTATAGGACTAGCTCCCCATGGGATGAGCAGTTCTTC. Translated: CAIYRTSSPWDEQFF.

This clone was seen more than once but under ten times. The chain's CDR3 is CASSMEGGGPGELFF. The DNA of the CDR3 is TGTGCCAGCTCTATGGAGGGGGGAGGGCCCGGGGAGCTGTTTTTT. This rearrangement joins TRBV6-1 to TRBJ2-2, with D perhaps TRBD2 (7 bases). The CDR3 totals 15 residues. The germline V gene encodes CDR1 MNHNS and CDR2 SASEGT. V lost 8 bases and J 6 bases, leaving 19 bases between the germline ends.

This chain's CDR3 is CAISVAHPSATDTQYF. The CDR3 nucleotides are TGTGCCATCAGCGTGGCCCACCCTAGCGCAACAGATACGCAGTATTTT. The chain is built from TRBV10-3 and TRBJ2-3, with a weak D call TRBD2 (6 bases). This CDR3 is 16 amino acids long. Germline V lookup: CDR1 ENHRY, CDR2 SYGVKD. V was clipped by 6 bases and J by 3 bases, with 19 bases between them.

The chain combines TRBV11-2 with TRBJ2-7, with a tentative D call TRBD2 (6 bases). The CDR3 runs to 13 residues. Germline V gene data show CDR1 as SGHAT and CDR2 as FQNNGV. Trimming removed 8 bases from V and 0 bases from J, with 11 bases in between. CDR3 coding DNA: TGTGCCAGCCTCCGGGACTTCTCCTACGAGCAGTACTTC. Translation: CASLRDFSYEQYF.